A selection of T cell receptor beta chains follows, all from one sample in a study of T cell responses to AZD1222 COVID-19 vaccine. Here immunoSEQ multiplex PCR was the method, and the copy in TCRdb shows in-frame clones only, minus some. In the table there are 65,000 to 95,000 clones, 70% to 90% of which are singletons. The material sequenced was peripheral blood, taken on day 0 of AZD1222 vaccination. These receptors came from an adult in good health. Each CDR3 is given with its conserved first and last residue. Fields, in order: clone size, V gene, D gene, J gene, CDR3 protein, CDR3 DNA. The D gene is left open where the match is weak. Clone size is not always given. Where it is, it says once, few, many or a class for expanded clones.

abundance: .; v_gene: TRBV7-2; d_gene: TRBD1; j_gene: TRBJ1-1; CDR3aa: CASSLYGTGDMTEAFF; CDR3nt: TGTGCCAGCAGCTTATACGGGACAGGGGATATGACTGAAGCTTTCTTT
abundance: .; v_gene: TRBV7-3; d_gene: .; j_gene: TRBJ2-1; CDR3aa: CASSLISGGQYNEQFF; CDR3nt: TGTGCCAGCAGCTTAATTTCCGGGGGGCAATACAATGAGCAGTTCTTC
abundance: .; v_gene: TRBV27; d_gene: TRBD1; j_gene: TRBJ2-7; CDR3aa: CASSPTGQYEQYF; CDR3nt: TGTGCCAGCAGTCCGACGGGACAGTACGAGCAGTACTTC
abundance: .; v_gene: TRBV29-1; d_gene: TRBD1; j_gene: TRBJ2-7; CDR3aa: CSVTRGQGREQYF; CDR3nt: TGCAGCGTTACTCGGGGACAGGGTCGCGAGCAGTACTTC
abundance: .; v_gene: TRBV11-1; d_gene: TRBD1; j_gene: TRBJ2-7; CDR3aa: CASSPGQGTSYEQYF; CDR3nt: TGTGCCAGCAGCCCCGGACAGGGGACTTCCTACGAGCAGTACTTC
abundance: .; v_gene: TRBV28; d_gene: .; j_gene: TRBJ2-4; CDR3aa: CASSFPPGSGAKNIQYF; CDR3nt: TGTGCCAGCAGTTTCCCCCCGGGCTCGGGGGCCAAAAACATTCAGTACTTC
abundance: .; v_gene: TRBV3-1/TRBV3-2; d_gene: .; j_gene: TRBJ2-5; CDR3aa: CASSQKPSSSGRETQYF; CDR3nt: TGTGCCAGCAGCCAAAAACCCTCCTCTAGTGGTAGAGAGACCCAGTACTTC
abundance: .; v_gene: TRBV7-2; d_gene: TRBD1; j_gene: TRBJ1-6; CDR3aa: CASSLGRTGTYNSPLHF; CDR3nt: TGTGCCAGCAGCTTAGGGCGGACAGGGACCTATAATTCACCCCTCCACTTT
abundance: .; v_gene: TRBV4-3; d_gene: .; j_gene: TRBJ2-3; CDR3aa: CASRKRTDTDTQYF; CDR3nt: TGCGCCAGCAGGAAGAGGACAGACACAGATACGCAGTATTTT
abundance: once; v_gene: TRBV7-9; d_gene: .; j_gene: TRBJ2-7; CDR3aa: CASSLAGPDEQYF; CDR3nt: TGTGCCAGCAGCTTAGCGGGTCCTGACGAGCAGTACTTC
abundance: .; v_gene: TRBV29-1; d_gene: .; j_gene: TRBJ2-3; CDR3aa: CSAGGTGITDTQYF; CDR3nt: TGCAGCGCGGGGGGGACAGGAATAACAGATACGCAGTATTTT
abundance: .; v_gene: TRBV2; d_gene: .; j_gene: TRBJ1-3; CDR3aa: CASGRNSGNTIYF; CDR3nt: TGTGCCAGCGGCCGGAACTCTGGAAACACCATATATTTT
abundance: .; v_gene: TRBV11-2; d_gene: TRBD2; j_gene: TRBJ2-5; CDR3aa: CASSLGASGGSRETQYF; CDR3nt: TGTGCCAGCAGCTTAGGGGCTAGCGGGGGATCGCGAGAGACCCAGTACTTC
abundance: .; v_gene: TRBV28; d_gene: .; j_gene: TRBJ1-4; CDR3aa: CASSSFGDPGGEKLFF; CDR3nt: TGTGCCAGCAGTTCCTTCGGGGACCCGGGGGGTGAAAAACTGTTTTTT
abundance: .; v_gene: TRBV5-1; d_gene: TRBD1; j_gene: TRBJ1-4; CDR3aa: CASRLGQGKPAVF; CDR3nt: TGCGCCAGCAGGCTGGGACAGGGGAAACCCGCGGTTTTT
abundance: .; v_gene: TRBV19; d_gene: .; j_gene: TRBJ1-1; CDR3aa: CASRRKDNTEAFF; CDR3nt: TGTGCCTCCCGACGCAAGGATAACACTGAAGCTTTCTTT
abundance: .; v_gene: TRBV9; d_gene: .; j_gene: TRBJ2-3; CDR3aa: CASSVRWGTDTQYF; CDR3nt: TGTGCCAGCAGCGTAAGGTGGGGCACAGATACGCAGTATTTT
abundance: once; v_gene: TRBV5-6; d_gene: .; j_gene: TRBJ2-2; CDR3aa: CASSSSESTGELFF; CDR3nt: TGTGCCAGCAGCTCTAGCGAGAGCACCGGGGAGCTGTTTTTT